This T cell receptor beta chain was observed in a study of vaccination effects on CD4 cells after COVID-19. As for the study in general: Relative to the second dose, post-vaccine samples were obtained a median of 72 days later.

Data came from immunoSEQ multiplex PCR; TCRdb stores just in-frame clones and leaves some out. The sample lists fewer than 50,000 clones, approximately 82% occurring once. Comments on this clone: Its matching antigen is unknown.

Regarding the study as a whole: Common cold coronavirus cross-reactivity was shown by only 1 of 255 vaccine-induced clones in healthy vaccinees. Clones of infection and vaccine origin contracted markedly late after vaccination.

Trimming left V 1 base short and J 0 bases short, with 4 bases between. In germline, CDR1 is SGHDT, CDR2 YYEEEE. The length of the CDR3 is 13 residues. ViraFEST expansion of antigen-specific CD4+ T cells with viral peptide pools preceded sequencing. Culture lasted around eleven days before CD4+ T cell isolation. Each participant was given two doses of one vaccine (BNT162b2 or mRNA-1273). The TCR was taken from a human donor who received a COVID-19 vaccine. Some clones in this sample may be carry-over from other donors' samples. The sample was CD4+ T cells from PBMCs cultured with HCoV-NL63 spike peptides, taken after COVID-19 vaccination. The V gene is TRBV5-6, the J gene TRBJ1-2; D unresolved. This CDR3 is CASSLLANYGYTF. Here the CDR3 DNA reads TGTGCCAGCAGCTTGTTAGCTAACTATGGCTACACCTTC.